Following are 26 T cell receptor beta chains from one sample sequenced in a study of T cell responses to AZD1222 COVID-19 vaccine. Assay used: immunoSEQ multiplex PCR; TCRdb lists only in-frame clones, some missing. This table holds 120,000 to 150,000 clones, roughly 91% found once. The material sequenced was peripheral blood, taken on day 0 of AZD1222 vaccination. The receptors here all came from an adult in good health.

The chain employs TRBV6-5 and TRBJ1-1, with D hard to call. V lost 6 bases, J lost 0 bases, and 14 bases lay in between. CDR1 MNHEY and CDR2 SVGAGI come from the germline V gene. The CDR3 contains 15 residues. The CDR3 loop reads CASSRNTGMNTEAFF. CDR3 coding DNA: TGTGCCAGCAGCCGGAATACGGGGATGAACACTGAAGCTTTCTTT.

This clone was found a few times. The chain uses TRBV4-1 and TRBJ1-1; 8 positions match TRBD1. V lost 4 bases to trimming and J lost 3 bases; unmatched junction nucleotides: 7. The length of the CDR3 is 15 residues. The germline gives CDR1 MGHRA, CDR2 YSYEKL. CDR3 amino acids: CASSPEGQGDTEAFF. In nucleotides, the CDR3 is TGCGCCAGCAGCCCAGAAGGACAGGGCGACACTGAAGCTTTCTTT.

This CDR3 is CASSLAVLSGTSQETQYF. For the CDR3, the DNA is TGTGCCAGCAGCTTAGCAGTTCTCTCCGGGACATCACAAGAGACCCAGTACTTC. This chain uses TRBV7-9 with TRBJ2-5, with D tentatively TRBD1 (6 bases). The CDR3 spans 18 residues. Germline V CDR1 and CDR2: SEHNR, FQNEAQ (reference sequence). Trimming stripped 0 bases from V and 2 bases from J, with 19 bases between.

The chain joins TRBV11-2 to TRBJ2-7; D might be TRBD1 (6 bases). The CDR3 covers 15 residues. CDR1 and CDR2 (germline): SGHAT, FQNNGV. The V end lost 0 bases, the J end lost 5 bases, and 14 bases lay between the germline ends. The CDR3 coding sequence is TGTGCCAGCAGCTTAGAGGGCAGGGGTTTCAACGAGCAGTACTTC. It is translated as CASSLEGRGFNEQYF.

The chain uses TRBV10-2 and TRBJ2-5; possibly TRBD2 for D (6 bases). V shed 0 bases and J shed 6 bases, with 17 bases lying between them. CDR3 length equals 16 residues. Germline CDR1 reads WSHSY; CDR2 reads SAAADI. Written as DNA, the CDR3 is TGCGCCAGCAGTGAGTCGCCACTAGCAGTTGAAAAGACCCAGTACTTC. Translation gives CASSESPLAVEKTQYF.

The V gene is TRBV10-2, the J gene TRBJ2-3, with TRBD2 matching over 9 bases. The J segment lost 8 bases and the V segment lost 6 bases, leaving 6 bases of the junction unmatched. The CDR3 sequence is 13 residues long. The germline gives CDR1 WSHSY, CDR2 SAAADI. CDR3 bases: TGCGCCAGCAGGGCCCAGCGGGAGGCTACGCAGTATTTT. Its protein product is CASRAQREATQYF.

This clone was seen once. V and J are TRBV7-9 and TRBJ2-7, with a possible D match to TRBD2 (7 bases). CDR3 length equals 16 residues. From germline, CDR1 is SEHNR and CDR2 FQNEAQ (reference sequence). Trimming took off 5 bases at V and 0 bases at J, with 17 bases between the two ends. The CDR3 loop is CASSPLGGGVSYEQYF. The CDR3, as DNA: TGTGCCAGCAGCCCCCTGGGGGGGGGCGTCTCCTACGAGCAGTACTTC.

V and J are TRBV19 and TRBJ1-2; D unresolved. The CDR3 spans 17 residues. CDR1 and CDR2 from the germline V gene are LNHDA and SQIVND (reference sequence). Trimming shortened V by 3 bases and J by 3 bases, and 20 bases separated the two germline ends. DNA of the CDR3: TGTGCCAGTAGTATCATGTCCGGGCCGACAATTGACTATGGCTACACCTTC. This codes for CASSIMSGPTIDYGYTF.

This chain links TRBV6-5 with TRBJ1-2; perhaps TRBD1 as D (5 bases). Trimming left V 5 bases short and J 6 bases short, with 16 bases between. Germline CDR1 reads MNHEY; CDR2 reads SVGAGI. The CDR3 totals 14 residues. In nucleotides, the CDR3 is TGTGCCAGCAGTCTAAGGGGCCAAAGAAATGGCTACACCTTC. It translates to CASSLRGQRNGYTF.

The rearrangement joins TRBV27 to TRBJ2-1; possible D gene TRBD2, 6 bases. CDR1 is MNHEY and CDR2 is SMNVEV in the germline V gene (reference sequence). This CDR3 contains 13 residues. Trimming stripped 3 bases from V and 7 bases from J, with 10 bases between. The CDR3 bases are TGTGCCAGCAGTTTGAGTAGCGGAAATGAGCAGTTCTTC. As protein: CASSLSSGNEQFF.

This sequence joins TRBV7-2 and TRBJ1-2, with no clear D. The CDR3 contains 15 residues. Germline loops: CDR1 SGHTA, CDR2 FQGNSA. V gave up 1 base and J gave up 0 bases, with 9 bases separating them. The CDR3: CASSLEAIPNYGYTF. As DNA, the CDR3 is TGTGCCAGCAGCTTAGAGGCGATTCCTAACTATGGCTACACCTTC.

This clone appeared a single time. This chain connects TRBV18 to TRBJ1-1; TRBD1 agrees at 9 bases. This CDR3 spans 14 amino acids. J lost 1 base, V lost 6 bases, and 3 bases had no gene match. The germline CDR1 and CDR2 sequences are KGHSH and LQKENI. CDR3 region: CASSGQGRNTEAFF. As DNA, the CDR3 is TGTGCCAGCTCGGGACAGGGACGGAACACTGAAGCTTTCTTT.

V is TRBV2 and J is TRBJ1-3, with D hard to call. Germline values: CDR1 SNHLY, CDR2 FYNNEI. V was cut by 2 bases and J by 2 bases, with 19 bases left in between. The CDR3 is 18 amino acids. This chain's CDR3 is CASSELASGVRTGNTIYF. CDR3 bases: TGTGCCAGCAGTGAACTCGCCTCCGGGGTCAGAACTGGAAACACCATATATTTT.

The rearrangement uses TRBV29-1 and TRBJ1-2; TRBD1 matches 7 bases. J was trimmed by 10 bases and V by 6 bases; bases with no gene match: 11. Germline assignment: CDR1 SQVTM and CDR2 ANQGSEA. The CDR3 has 12 amino acids. CDR3 residues: CSVERGLRAYTF. The CDR3 region has the DNA TGCAGCGTAGAAAGGGGGCTGAGAGCCTACACCTTC.

This rearrangement joins TRBV3-1 (or the pseudogene TRBV3-2) to TRBJ2-5, with D unresolved. The CDR3 loop spans 13 amino acids. Germline V gene data show CDR1 as LGHDT and CDR2 as YNNKEL (reference sequence). The V gene lost 0 bases and the J gene lost 1 base, with 3 bases spanning the gap. The CDR3: CASSQEAQETQYF. The CDR3 DNA reads TGTGCCAGCAGCCAAGAGGCCCAAGAGACCCAGTACTTC.

V is TRBV19 and J is TRBJ2-3; D gene uncertain. The germline gives CDR1 LNHDA, CDR2 SQIVND (reference sequence). V was pared by 5 bases and J by 4 bases, with 7 bases between. The CDR3 is 12 amino acids. As DNA, the CDR3 is TGTGCCAGTAGTCCTAGTGCAGATACGCAGTATTTT. It encodes CASSPSADTQYF.

The chain links TRBV7-2 to TRBJ2-7; no reliable D call. From germline, CDR1 is SGHTA and CDR2 FQGNSA. V dropped 2 bases and J dropped 2 bases, with 7 bases sitting between them. The CDR3 totals 13 residues. DNA for the CDR3: TGTGCCAGCAGCTTATACTACGCCTACGAGCAGTACTTC. The encoded protein is CASSLYYAYEQYF. Full variable domain (remainder filled in from reference TRBV7-2 and TRBJ2-7): GAGVSQSPSNKVTEKGKDVELRCDPISGHTALYWYRQSLGQGLEFLIYFQGNSAPDKSGLPSDRFSAERTGGSVSTLTIQRTQQEDSAVYLCASSLYYAYEQYFGPGTRLTVT.

V is TRBV4-1 and J is TRBJ2-3, with 9 positions matching TRBD1. The V segment lost 4 bases and the J segment 4 bases; nucleotides outside the gene matches: 9. The CDR3 is made up of 16 amino acids. Germline values: CDR1 MGHRA, CDR2 YSYEKL. Here the CDR3 reads CASSRLQGAGSDTQYF. The CDR3 region has the DNA TGCGCCAGCAGCCGCTTACAGGGGGCGGGTTCAGATACGCAGTATTTT.

J is TRBJ2-5 and V is TRBV15, with TRBD2 matching over 8 bases. The V gene's germline CDR1 is LNHNV and CDR2 YYDKDF (reference sequence). CDR3 size: 15 residues. Losses at the gene ends were 5 bases for V and 5 bases for J; bases not matched to a gene: 10. CDR3 bases: TGTGCCACCAGCGCGAAAGGACTAGCATCCGAGACCCAGTACTTC. Amino acid sequence: CATSAKGLASETQYF.

The V and J genes are TRBV7-9 and TRBJ2-5, with TRBD2 matching over 12 bases. V shed 4 bases, J shed 2 bases, and the junction held 2 bases outside the gene matches. The CDR3 has 15 amino acids. Germline lookup yields CDR1 SEHNR and CDR2 FQNEAQ (reference sequence). The CDR3 region is CASSWGLAGQETQYF. The DNA of the CDR3 is TGTGCCAGCAGCTGGGGACTAGCGGGTCAAGAGACCCAGTACTTC.

The chain uses TRBV24-1 and TRBJ2-2, with 8 bases fitting TRBD1. The CDR3 runs 16 residues. Trimming cost V 5 bases and J 5 bases; bases outside gene matches: 9. Germline loops: CDR1 KGHDR, CDR2 SFDVKD. CDR3 bases: TGTGCCACCAGTGGCAGGGGGCGACGGGTAACCGGGGAGCTGTTTTTT. This codes for CATSGRGRRVTGELFF.

The chain joins TRBV14 to TRBJ1-2; the match to TRBD1 covers 7 bases. CDR1 is SGHDN and CDR2 is FVKESK in the germline V gene. Trimming cost V 4 bases and J 4 bases; bases outside gene matches: 3. The CDR3 runs to 13 residues. The CDR3: CASSLGTVYGYTF. As DNA, the CDR3 is TGTGCCAGCAGCCTCGGGACAGTCTATGGCTACACCTTC.

This rearrangement joins TRBV10-3 to TRBJ1-1; no clear D gene. The CDR3 has 14 amino acids. CDR1 is ENHRY and CDR2 is SYGVKD in the germline V gene. The V gene lost 3 bases and the J gene lost 1 base, with 9 bases spanning the gap. The CDR3 loop is CAISDAPRNTEAFF. CDR3 nucleotides: TGTGCCATCAGTGATGCCCCTCGGAACACTGAAGCTTTCTTT.

This clone has just a few counts. The chain employs TRBV7-2 and TRBJ2-6; tentatively, D is TRBD2 (6 bases). The CDR3 contains 13 residues. CDR1 is SGHTA, CDR2 FQGNSA, per germline. Trimming pared 8 bases from V and 3 bases from J, leaving 8 bases between. In nucleotides, the CDR3 is TGTGCCAGCCTGGGGGGTGGGGCCAACGTCCTGACTTTC. Translation gives CASLGGGANVLTF.

The gene calls are TRBV9 and TRBJ2-7, with D hard to call. This CDR3 comprises 13 residues. Per the germline V gene, CDR1 is SGDLS and CDR2 is YYNGEE. Trimming cost V 0 bases and J 1 base, with 5 bases left between them. The CDR3 loop is CASSVDQSYEQYF. CDR3 in DNA: TGTGCCAGCAGCGTAGACCAGTCCTACGAGCAGTACTTC. The whole variable domain, filled in from reference TRBV9 and TRBJ2-7, reads DSGVTQTPKHLITATGQRVTLRCSPRSGDLSVYWYQQSLDQGLQFLIQYYNGEERAKGNILERFSAQQFPDLHSELNLSSLELGDSALYFCASSVDQSYEQYFGPGTRLTVT.

The chain uses TRBV6-5 and TRBJ2-1; 7 positions match TRBD2. This CDR3 contains 15 residues. Losses at the gene ends were 4 bases for V and 3 bases for J; bases not matched to a gene: 6. Germline V gene sequence: CDR1 MNHEY, CDR2 SVGAGI. CDR3 bases: TGTGCCAGCAGTTTCACGGGGGGAAGCTACAATGAGCAGTTCTTC. Its protein product is CASSFTGGSYNEQFF.